Following are 18 T cell receptor beta chains from one sample sequenced in a study of T and B cells in COVID-19 patients. TRB was amplified from about 250-500 ng of blood genomic DNA. BIOMED2 TRB-A/B primer pools were used in multiplex TRB PCR. TCRdb fed the multiplex PCR reads into MiXCR, producing one record per CDR3 protein. This sample has some 15,000 distinct CDR3 sequences, with under 35% found just once. Sample: blood. The origin of the receptors is a human donor who had recovered from COVID-19.

This clonotype rates as medium-sized. The chain recombines TRBV6-5 with TRBJ2-2; D is uncertain. Deletions cut 2 bases from V and 3 bases from J, with 4 bases between. The CDR3 runs to 13 residues. From germline, CDR1 is MNHEY and CDR2 SVGAGI. The CDR3 DNA reads as TGTGCCAGCAGTTACCCCTACACCGGGGAGCTGTTTTTT. This gives the protein CASSYPYTGELFF.

This chain links TRBV6-1 with TRBJ2-1; 8 bases line up with TRBD1. After removal of 1 base from V and 4 bases from J, the junction contained 3 bases not matched to a gene. Germline CDR1 and CDR2: MNHNS and SASEGT. The CDR3 covers 15 residues. In DNA, the CDR3 is TGTGCCAGCAGTGAAGGGACAGGGTCTTACAATGAGCAGTTCTTC. This encodes CASSEGTGSYNEQFF.

The rearrangement links TRBV5-6 to TRBJ1-1, with TRBD1 identical over 10 bases. The V segment lost 4 bases and the J segment 3 bases; nucleotides outside the gene matches: 6. This CDR3 contains 15 residues. Per germline, CDR1 SGHDT and CDR2 YYEEEE. Here the CDR3 DNA reads TGTGCCAGCAGCCGGGGACAGGGGATGTACACTGAAGCTTTCTTT. Translated, it gives CASSRGQGMYTEAFF.

This clonotype was counted a few times. This chain joins TRBV7-9 and TRBJ2-2; D remains unclear. Trimming cost V 2 bases and J 8 bases, with 6 bases left between them. CDR1 and CDR2 (germline): SEHNR, FQNEAQ (reference sequence). The CDR3 is 12 amino acids. The CDR3 DNA reads as TGTGCCAGCAGCTTACTCCCTGGGGAGCTGTTTTTT. The encoded protein is CASSLLPGELFF.

In this sample, this clonotype turned up many times. V and J are TRBV18 and TRBJ2-2; D is uncertain. The germline gives CDR1 KGHSH, CDR2 LQKENI. V lost 6 bases to trimming and J lost 1 base, with 24 bases between them. This CDR3 has 19 amino acids. CDR3 DNA sequence: TGTGCCAGCTCGAACGTTAGTGTGGAGACCGTCGTGAACACCGGGGAGCTGTTTTTT. It is translated as CASSNVSVETVVNTGELFF.

This clonotype is medium-sized in the sample. V and J are TRBV29-1 and TRBJ2-7; D gene uncertain. Trimming pared 5 bases from V and 3 bases from J, leaving 5 bases between. The CDR3 covers 10 residues. In germline, CDR1 is SQVTM, CDR2 ANQGSEA. CDR3 nucleotide sequence: TGCAGCGTTTTTGACTACGAGCAGTACTTC. This sequence encodes CSVFDYEQYF.

This clonotype was detected a few times. The rearrangement joins TRBV18 to TRBJ1-1; D uncertain. V was pared by 1 base and J by 5 bases, with 11 bases between. This CDR3 contains 14 residues. CDR1 KGHSH and CDR2 LQKENI come from the germline V gene. CDR3 region: CASSPLEGWTEAFF. The CDR3 nucleotides read TGTGCCAGCTCACCACTGGAGGGTTGGACTGAAGCTTTCTTT.

This clonotype has ten or more counts. This chain joins TRBV13 and TRBJ2-7; 10 nucleotides align to TRBD1. From germline, CDR1 is PRHDT and CDR2 FYEKMQ (reference sequence). The CDR3 totals 15 residues. J was trimmed by 4 bases and V by 5 bases; bases with no gene match: 8. CDR3 residues: CASSARDRGLYEQYF. The CDR3 region has the DNA TGTGCCAGCAGCGCTCGGGACAGGGGTCTTTACGAGCAGTACTTC.

The gene calls are TRBV7-2 and TRBJ1-5, with a possible D match to TRBD1 (6 bases). Per germline, CDR1 SGHTA and CDR2 FQGNSA. This CDR3 spans 13 amino acids. Trimming pared 8 bases from V and 3 bases from J, leaving 11 bases between. CDR3 sequence reads: CASGGGFNQPQHF. The CDR3 coding sequence is TGTGCCAGCGGGGGCGGGTTCAATCAGCCCCAGCATTTT.

This clonotype was counted only a few times. V and J are TRBV5-6 and TRBJ1-5, with 10 bases lining up with TRBD1. V shed 8 bases, J shed 6 bases, and the junction held 5 bases outside the gene matches. CDR3 length: 13 amino acids. Germline CDR1 is SGHDT and CDR2 is YYEEEE. The CDR3 here is CASQTGGGQPQHF. The CDR3 DNA reads as TGTGCCAGTCAGACAGGGGGCGGTCAGCCCCAGCATTTT.

The rearrangement uses TRBV7-2 and TRBJ1-6; D uncertain. Trimming pared 5 bases from V and 10 bases from J, leaving 21 bases between. This CDR3 spans 16 amino acids. CDR1 and CDR2 (germline): SGHTA, FQGNSA. The CDR3 DNA reads TGTGCCAGCAGCCCGGAGGGTGGAACGGACCGCTCACCCCTCCACTTT. Amino acid sequence: CASSPEGGTDRSPLHF. The full variable domain, in which reference TRBV7-2 and TRBJ1-6 provide the parts outside the CDR3, is GAGVSQSPSNKVTEKGKDVELRCDPISGHTALYWYRQSLGQGLEFLIYFQGNSAPDKSGLPSDRFSAERTGGSVSTLTIQRTQQEDSAVYLCASSPEGGTDRSPLHFGNGTRLTVT.

The sample holds a few counts of this clonotype. CDR3 nucleotide sequence: TGTGCCAGCAGGAGGGGACAGGGGGACACCATATATTTT. Translation: CASRRGQGDTIYF. V gene TRBV6-1 combines with J gene TRBJ1-3; the match to TRBD1 covers 11 bases. Germline CDR1 MNHNS, CDR2 SASEGT. The V segment lost 6 bases and the J segment 8 bases; nucleotides outside the gene matches: 3. This CDR3 is 13 amino acids long.

The sample holds many counts of this clonotype. This chain connects TRBV6-2 or TRBV6-3 to TRBJ2-1; a weak D match, TRBD2 (5 bases). This CDR3 comprises 18 residues. Germline V gene lookup returns CDR1 MNHEY and CDR2 SVGEGT. Trimming took off 6 bases at V and 0 bases at J, with 21 bases between the two ends. The CDR3 loop reads CASSYLRFMGSSYNEQFF. The DNA of the CDR3 is TGTGCCAGCAGCTACCTTCGGTTTATGGGGAGCTCCTACAATGAGCAGTTCTTC.

This clonotype came up many times. The chain uses TRBV6-1 and TRBJ1-5, with TRBD1 matching 7 bases. The trim removed 3 bases at V and 7 bases at J, leaving 3 bases unmatched. The CDR3 extends over 13 amino acids. The germline CDR1 and CDR2 sequences are MNHNS and SASEGT. Here the CDR3 DNA reads TGTGCCAGCAGTGACCCAGGGGGGCAGCCCCAGCATTTT. This sequence encodes CASSDPGGQPQHF.

The chain couples TRBV13 to TRBJ1-1; D uncertain. CDR3 length equals 12 residues. Germline-derived CDR1 and CDR2 are PRHDT and FYEKMQ (reference sequence). Trimming pared 6 bases from V and 5 bases from J, leaving 10 bases between. CDR3 protein: CASSLRNTEAFF. The CDR3 nucleotides are TGTGCCAGCAGTCTTAGGAATACTGAAGCTTTCTTT.

The chain links TRBV29-1 to TRBJ2-2, with TRBD1 as a possible D gene (6 bases). Germline V gives CDR1 SQVTM, CDR2 ANQGSEA. This CDR3 has 14 residues. V lost 7 bases to trimming and J lost 5 bases, with 17 bases between them. Written as DNA, the CDR3 is TGCAGCGCTGCCAGGGGCCGGTGGACCGGGGAGCTGTTTTTT. The encoded protein is CSAARGRWTGELFF.

V usage is TRBV7-2 and J usage is TRBJ2-7; D ambiguous. V lost 9 bases to trimming and J lost 3 bases, with 9 bases between them. Germline CDR1 and CDR2: SGHTA and FQGNSA. This CDR3 has 11 amino acids. The CDR3 DNA sequence: TGTGCCAGTAAGGTCGACTACGAGCAGTACTTC. This translates into CASKVDYEQYF.

This clonotype is judged medium-sized. The chain carries TRBV19 and TRBJ2-6; D is possibly TRBD1 (6 bases). Looked up from germline, CDR1 is LNHDA and CDR2 is SQIVND (reference sequence). The CDR3 contains 15 residues. Trimming took 6 bases from V and 0 from J, leaving 9 bases between them. This CDR3 reads CASRARGSGANVLTF. CDR3 in DNA: TGTGCCAGTAGAGCCAGGGGCTCTGGGGCCAACGTCCTGACTTTC.